One sample yielded the 23 T cell receptor beta chains listed below, sequenced in a study of T cells in localized non-small cell lung cancer (dated by TCRdb to 2018 to 2021). Library prep was done by the immunoSEQ multiplex PCR assay. The immuneACCESS repertoire file appears here via TCRdb, limited to in-frame rearrangements. These files lack a portion of the clones; in checked studies, under half of the deficit traces to unresolved V genes, and the cause of the others is not known. The sample records over a thousand clones, about 23% of which are singletons. Around an eighth of the sample lies in the top ten. The sequenced sample was lung tumor tissue, obtained before any cancer treatment. Every receptor here comes from a male donor older than 55 with stage I squamous cell lung carcinoma.

The sample holds a few counts of this clone. The junction shows a germline mismatch at one end, possibly a read error. This chain uses TRBV15 with TRBJ2-3; 9 bases agree with TRBD2. The germline V gene encodes CDR1 LNHNV and CDR2 YYDKDF (reference sequence). This CDR3 region has 16 residues. This CDR3 reads CATSRDLAGAGGPPHF. The CDR3 DNA reads as TGTGCCACCAGCAGAGATTTGGCCGGGGCGGGAGGGCCACCCCATTTT. Filled out from reference TRBV15 and TRBJ2-3, the complete variable domain reads DAMVIQNPRYQVTQFGKPVTLSCSQTLNHNVMYWYQQKSSQAPKLLFHYYDKDFNNEADTPDNFQSRRPNTSFCFLDIRSPGLGDTAMYLCATSRDLAGAGGPPHFGPGTRLTVL.

A single count supports this clone. The rearrangement uses TRBV19 and TRBJ1-1; possibly TRBD1 for D (5 bases). Germline V lookup: CDR1 LNHDA, CDR2 SQIVND (reference sequence). Trimming pared 5 bases from V and 6 bases from J, leaving 13 bases between. The CDR3 runs to 13 residues. CDR3 amino acids: CASSPGPTPEAFF. For the CDR3, the DNA is TGTGCCAGTAGTCCAGGGCCAACCCCTGAAGCTTTCTTT. Looking up the rest from reference TRBV19 and TRBJ1-1 gives the full variable domain: DGGITQSPKYLFRKEGQNVTLSCEQNLNHDAMYWYRQDPGQGLRLIYYSQIVNDFQKGDIAEGYSVSREKKESFPLTVTSAQKNPTAFYLCASSPGPTPEAFFGQGTRLTVV.

This clone is judged medium-sized. V and J are TRBV6-8 and TRBJ2-5; 12 nucleotides agree with TRBD1. Germline CDR1 and CDR2: MNHGY and SAAAGT. The trim removed 10 bases at V and 4 bases at J, leaving 7 bases unmatched. The CDR3 loop spans 14 amino acids. The CDR3 protein is CAIRGTGGVETQYF. Written as DNA, the CDR3 is TGTGCCATCAGGGGGACAGGGGGCGTAGAGACCCAGTACTTC.

Relative to its sample, this clone is medium-sized. The V and J genes are TRBV11-3 and TRBJ2-7, with D possibly TRBD2 on 6 matching bases. Germline V CDR1 and CDR2: SGHNT, YENEEA. The CDR3 contains 15 residues. V lost 3 bases, J lost 4 bases, and 16 bases lay in between. The CDR3 nucleotides are TGTGCCAGCAGCTTTGGGGGGACGGGCTGGTACGAGCAGTACTTC. Amino acids: CASSFGGTGWYEQYF.

The V call is TRBV12-5, the J call TRBJ2-1; 13 positions match TRBD2. Per germline, CDR1 LGHNT and CDR2 FRNRAP. The length of the CDR3 is 15 residues. The CDR3 is CASITGTSGIGEQFF. The CDR3 bases are TGTGCCAGCATTACCGGGACTAGCGGGATAGGTGAGCAGTTCTTC.

Only a few counts were recorded for this clone. The gene calls are TRBV9 and TRBJ2-3; 7 nucleotides agree with TRBD2. With 0 bases clipped from V and 1 base from J, the junction kept 2 bases outside the gene matches. Germline CDR1 reads SGDLS; CDR2 reads YYNGEE. The CDR3 sequence is 15 residues long. This CDR3 reads CASSVDAGGTDTQYF. In nucleotides, the CDR3 is TGTGCCAGCAGCGTAGATGCGGGGGGCACAGATACGCAGTATTTT.

V and J are TRBV30 and TRBJ1-3; D is uncertain. This CDR3 is built from 16 residues. Trimming shortened V by 3 bases and J by 0 bases, and 15 bases separated the two germline ends. Germline loops: CDR1 GTSNPN, CDR2 SVGIG (reference sequence). The CDR3 here is CAWSQQSPGSGNTIYF. For the CDR3, the DNA is TGTGCCTGGAGCCAACAGTCTCCGGGCTCTGGAAACACCATATATTTT.

This clone was picked up a small number of times. V usage is TRBV18 and J usage is TRBJ1-2, with TRBD1 matching 7 bases. This CDR3 spans 14 amino acids. The V gene end was trimmed by 4 bases and the J gene end by 2 bases; junction bases not matched to a gene: 4. Germline V CDR1 and CDR2: KGHSH, LQKENI. The CDR3 sequence: CASSQTTGNYGYTF. Written as DNA, the CDR3 is TGTGCCAGCTCACARACGACAGGGAACTATGGCTACACCTTC. Using reference TRBV18 and TRBJ1-2 for the parts outside the CDR3, the full variable domain is NAGVMQNPRHLVRRRGQEARLRCSPMKGHSHVYWYRQLPEEGLKFMVYLQKENIIDESGMPKERFSAEFPKEGPSILRIQQVVRGDSAAYFCASSQTTGNYGYTFGSGTRLTVV.

The V and J genes are TRBV19 and TRBJ2-5, with 10 bases identical to TRBD2. CDR1 and CDR2 from the germline V gene are LNHDA and SQIVND (reference sequence). There are 14 residues in the CDR3. V shed 5 bases and J 3 bases; nucleotides not matched to a gene: 3. Here the CDR3 reads CASSRLAGKETQYF. The CDR3, as DNA: TGTGCCAGTAGTCGACTAGCGGGTAAAGAGACCCAGTACTTC.

This chain connects TRBV9 to TRBJ1-2, with TRBD1 matching 9 bases. J gave up 6 bases and V 5 bases, and 8 bases lay outside the gene matches. CDR3 length: 14 residues. Germline loops: CDR1 SGDLS, CDR2 YYNGEE. The CDR3 DNA follows: TGTGCCAGCAGAACAGGGGGCCCTGGTCATGGCTACACCTTC. Amino acid sequence: CASRTGGPGHGYTF.

The chain recombines TRBV11-3 with TRBJ1-5, with D possibly TRBD1 on 5 matching bases. Germline V lookup: CDR1 SGHNT, CDR2 YENEEA. Trimming pared 1 base from V and 2 bases from J, leaving 6 bases between. CDR3 length: 14 residues. This CDR3 is CASSLGGRNQPQHF. The CDR3, as DNA: TGTGCCAGCAGCTTAGGGGGACGCAATCAGCCCCAGCATTTT. The whole variable domain, remainder taken from reference TRBV11-3 and TRBJ1-5, is EAGVVQSPRYKIIEKKQPVAFWCNPISGHNTLYWYLQNLGQGPELLIRYENEEAVDDSQLPKDRFSAERLKGVDSTLKIQPAELGDSAVYLCASSLGGRNQPQHFGDGTRLSIL.

This clone was seen a few times. The chain recombines TRBV11-3 with TRBJ2-1, with D hard to call. The CDR3 is 15 residues long. With 2 bases removed from V and 4 bases from J, the gap between germline ends came to 12 bases. Germline CDR1 reads SGHNT; CDR2 reads YENEEA. The CDR3 DNA reads as TGTGCCAGCAGCTTATGGAGACGCTTGTACAATGAGCAGTTCTTC. It translates to CASSLWRRLYNEQFF.

CDR3 in amino acids: CATSSYLTGGLDIQYF. The CDR3 DNA reads TGTGCCACCAGCAGCTACCTGACAGGGGGTCTGGACATTCAGTACTTC. The rearrangement uses TRBV15 and TRBJ2-4, with 9 bases matching TRBD1. V lost 3 bases, J lost 8 bases, and 11 bases stayed unmatched. Germline CDR1 is LNHNV and CDR2 is YYDKDF (reference sequence). The CDR3 has 16 residues.

The chain recombines TRBV6-8 with TRBJ2-1; D perhaps matches TRBD1 (5 bases). The CDR3 is 16 residues long. Trimming took 5 bases from V and 5 from J, leaving 19 bases between them. Germline V CDR1 and CDR2: MNHGY, SAAAGT. CDR3 DNA: TGTGCCAGCAGTGCTATGCTTGGAGTGGGGCACAATGAGCAGTTCTTC. Residues: CASSAMLGVGHNEQFF.

The chain has TRBV19 and TRBJ1-1; possibly TRBD1 for D (6 bases). The germline V and J ends were trimmed by 3 bases and 1 base, with 18 bases remaining between them. The CDR3 consists of 17 residues. Germline values: CDR1 LNHDA, CDR2 SQIVND (reference sequence). The CDR3 is CASSMRGARQGNTEAFF. The CDR3 region has the DNA TGTGCCAGTAGTATGAGGGGGGCGCGACAAGGGAACACTGAAGCTTTCTTT.

By proportion, this clone is medium-sized. This chain joins TRBV9 and TRBJ1-1, with D possibly TRBD1 on 5 matching bases. Germline V CDR1 and CDR2: SGDLS, YYNGEE. CDR3 size: 14 residues. The V end lost 5 bases, the J end lost 2 bases, and 13 bases lay between the germline ends. The CDR3 coding sequence is TGTGCCAGCAGTATTCTAGGGGATAACACTGAAGCTTTCTTT. Amino acid sequence: CASSILGDNTEAFF.

By share, this clone counts as medium-sized. The rearrangement joins TRBV6-8 to TRBJ2-5; no definite D call. The V and J ends lost 9 bases and 4 bases respectively, with 18 bases between them. In germline, CDR1 is MNHGY, CDR2 SAAAGT. This CDR3 has 14 amino acids. CDR3 sequence: CASGLSFGGETQYF. The CDR3 nucleotides read TGTGCCAGTGGGCTTTCATTCGGCGGAGAGACCCAGTACTTC.

This clone is medium-sized. The rearrangement joins TRBV11-3 to TRBJ2-3; 9 nucleotides agree with TRBD2. The CDR3 runs to 14 residues. With V trimmed by 8 bases and J by 2 bases, 5 bases remained unmatched. Germline V gives CDR1 SGHNT, CDR2 YENEEA. This chain's CDR3 is CASGASGNTDTQYF. CDR3 bases: TGTGCCAGCGGGGCTAGCGGGAACACAGATACGCAGTATTTT. Full variable domain (outside the CDR3, taken from reference TRBV11-3 and TRBJ2-3): EAGVVQSPRYKIIEKKQPVAFWCNPISGHNTLYWYLQNLGQGPELLIRYENEEAVDDSQLPKDRFSAERLKGVDSTLKIQPAELGDSAVYLCASGASGNTDTQYFGPGTRLTVL.

V and J are TRBV15 and TRBJ2-1, with TRBD1 matching over 9 bases. CDR3 size: 14 residues. CDR1 and CDR2 (germline): LNHNV, YYDKDF (reference sequence). V dropped 7 bases and J dropped 7; count of bases not matched to a gene: 8. CDR3 bases: TGTGCCACCAACCGACAGGGGGTTAAAAATGAGCAGTTCTTC. Translating it yields CATNRQGVKNEQFF.

The sample holds a few counts of this clone. The chain couples TRBV11-3 to TRBJ2-7, with TRBD1 matching over 8 bases. The CDR3 is made up of 17 amino acids. Losses at the gene ends were 3 bases for V and 3 bases for J; bases not matched to a gene: 13. The germline gives CDR1 SGHNT, CDR2 YENEEA. The CDR3 sequence is CASSLRQGANFFYEQYF. CDR3 nucleotide sequence: TGTGCCAGCAGCTTGAGGCAGGGGGCAAATTTTTTCTACGAGCAGTACTTC.

The chain couples TRBV30 to TRBJ2-5; 9 bases match TRBD1. CDR3 size: 15 residues. CDR1 and CDR2 from the germline V gene are GTSNPN and SVGIG (reference sequence). V shed 3 bases and J 2 bases; nucleotides not matched to a gene: 7. The DNA of the CDR3 is TGTGCCTGGAGACCCGGACAGGGGAGTCAAGAGACCCAGTACTTC. This sequence encodes CAWRPGQGSQETQYF.

The gene calls are TRBV10-2 and TRBJ2-7; 7 nucleotides match TRBD1. In germline, CDR1 is WSHSY, CDR2 SAAADI. J lost 3 bases, V lost 1 base, and 9 bases had no gene match. The CDR3 is 16 residues long. This CDR3 reads CASSEFSGTDSYEQYV. For the CDR3, the DNA is TGCGCCAGCAGTGAGTTTTCCGGGACAGATAGCTACGAGCAGTACGTC.

This clone is judged large. The chain joins TRBV30 to TRBJ1-1; TRBD1 matches at 8 bases. CDR1 is GTSNPN, CDR2 SVGIG, per germline (reference sequence). The CDR3 has 13 amino acids. The ends lost 8 bases at V and 3 bases at J; junction bases unmatched: 8. Here the CDR3 reads CARTLTGDTEAFF. In DNA form, the CDR3 reads TGTGCCAGGACCTTGACAGGGGACACTGAAGCTTTCTTT.